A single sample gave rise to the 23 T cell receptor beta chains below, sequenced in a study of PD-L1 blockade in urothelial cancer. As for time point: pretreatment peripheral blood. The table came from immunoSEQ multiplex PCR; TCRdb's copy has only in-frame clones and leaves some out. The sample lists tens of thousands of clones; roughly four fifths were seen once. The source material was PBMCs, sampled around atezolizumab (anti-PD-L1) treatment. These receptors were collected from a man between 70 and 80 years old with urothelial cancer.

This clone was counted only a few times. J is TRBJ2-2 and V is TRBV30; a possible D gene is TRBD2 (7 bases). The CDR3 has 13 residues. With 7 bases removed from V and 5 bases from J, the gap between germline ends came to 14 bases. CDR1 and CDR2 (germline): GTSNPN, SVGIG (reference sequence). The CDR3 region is CASGGGGTGELFF. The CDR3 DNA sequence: TGTGCCTCGGGAGGAGGGGGAACCGGGGAGCTGTTTTTT.

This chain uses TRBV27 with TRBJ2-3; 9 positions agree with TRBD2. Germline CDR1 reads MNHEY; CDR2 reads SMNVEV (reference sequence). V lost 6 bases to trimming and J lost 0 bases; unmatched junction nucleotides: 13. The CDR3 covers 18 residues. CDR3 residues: CASSLSGRSEKSTDTQYF. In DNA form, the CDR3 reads TGTGCCAGCAGCTTAAGCGGGAGGTCCGAGAAAAGCACAGATACGCAGTATTTT.

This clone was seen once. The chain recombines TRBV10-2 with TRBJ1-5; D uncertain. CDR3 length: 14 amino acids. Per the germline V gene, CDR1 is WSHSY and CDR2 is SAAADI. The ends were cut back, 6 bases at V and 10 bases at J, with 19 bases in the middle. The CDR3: CASSPAWASQPQHF. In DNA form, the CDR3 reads TGCGCCAGCAGCCCAGCTTGGGCGAGTCAACCCCAGCATTTT.

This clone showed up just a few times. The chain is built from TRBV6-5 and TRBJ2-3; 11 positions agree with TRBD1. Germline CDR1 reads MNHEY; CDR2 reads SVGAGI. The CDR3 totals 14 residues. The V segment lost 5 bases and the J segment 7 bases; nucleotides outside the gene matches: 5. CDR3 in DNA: TGTGCCAGCAGTGGGACAGGGGGGAGGAATACGCAGTATTTT. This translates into CASSGTGGRNTQYF.

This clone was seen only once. The CDR3 loop is CASSRRQGIGNDPYYEQYF. CDR3 coding DNA: TGTGCCAGCAGCCGAAGACAGGGGATCGGCAACGATCCCTACTACGAGCAGTACTTC. The V and J genes are TRBV7-2 and TRBJ2-7, with 8 bases fitting TRBD1. The trim removed 5 bases at V and 3 bases at J, leaving 21 bases unmatched. The CDR3 length is 19 residues. Germline V gene sequence: CDR1 SGHTA, CDR2 FQGNSA.

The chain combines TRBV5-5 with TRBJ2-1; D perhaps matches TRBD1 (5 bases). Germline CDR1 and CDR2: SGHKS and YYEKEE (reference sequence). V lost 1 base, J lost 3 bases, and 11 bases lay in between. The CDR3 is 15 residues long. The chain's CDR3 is CASSLTGTSYNEQFF. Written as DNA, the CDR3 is TGTGCCAGCAGCTTGACAGGCACAAGCTACAATGAGCAGTTCTTC.

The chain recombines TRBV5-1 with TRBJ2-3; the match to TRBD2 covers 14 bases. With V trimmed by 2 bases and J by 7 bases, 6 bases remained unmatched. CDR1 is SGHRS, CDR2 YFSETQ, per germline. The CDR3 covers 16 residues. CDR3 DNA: TGCGCCAGCAGCTTATTAGGGACTAGCGGGAGTAATACGCAGTATTTT. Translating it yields CASSLLGTSGSNTQYF.

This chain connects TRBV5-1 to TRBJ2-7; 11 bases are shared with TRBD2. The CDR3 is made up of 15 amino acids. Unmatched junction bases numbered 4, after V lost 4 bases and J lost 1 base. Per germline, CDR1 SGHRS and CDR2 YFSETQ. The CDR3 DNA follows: TGCGCCAGCAGCCCCCGGACTAGCGGGTCCTACGAGCAGTACTTC. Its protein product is CASSPRTSGSYEQYF.

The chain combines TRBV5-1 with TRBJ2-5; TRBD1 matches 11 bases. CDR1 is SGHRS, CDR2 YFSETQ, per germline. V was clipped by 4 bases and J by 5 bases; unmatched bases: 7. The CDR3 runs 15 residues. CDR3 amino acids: CASSHGTGGKETQYF. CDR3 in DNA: TGCGCCAGCAGCCACGGGACAGGGGGGAAGGAGACCCAGTACTTC.

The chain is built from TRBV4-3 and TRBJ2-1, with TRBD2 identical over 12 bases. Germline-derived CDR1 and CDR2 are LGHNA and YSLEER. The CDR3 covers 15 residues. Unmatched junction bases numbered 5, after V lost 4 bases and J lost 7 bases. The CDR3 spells CASSPEGTSGNEQFF. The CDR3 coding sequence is TGCGCCAGCAGCCCCGAAGGGACTAGCGGGAATGAGCAGTTCTTC.

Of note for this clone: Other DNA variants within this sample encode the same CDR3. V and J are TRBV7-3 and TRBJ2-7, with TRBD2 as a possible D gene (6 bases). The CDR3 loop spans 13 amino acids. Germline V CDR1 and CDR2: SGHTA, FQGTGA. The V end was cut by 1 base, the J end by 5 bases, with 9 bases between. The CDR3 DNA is TGTGCCAGCAGCTTAAGGTCGGGGGACGAGCAGTACTTC. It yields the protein CASSLRSGDEQYF.

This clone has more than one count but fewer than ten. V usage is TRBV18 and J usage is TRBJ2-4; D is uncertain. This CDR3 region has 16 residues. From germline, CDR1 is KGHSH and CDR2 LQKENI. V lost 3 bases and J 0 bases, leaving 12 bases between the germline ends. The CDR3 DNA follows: TGTGCCAGCTCACCTCCACAGACCCTAGCCAAAAACATTCAGTACTTC. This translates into CASSPPQTLAKNIQYF.

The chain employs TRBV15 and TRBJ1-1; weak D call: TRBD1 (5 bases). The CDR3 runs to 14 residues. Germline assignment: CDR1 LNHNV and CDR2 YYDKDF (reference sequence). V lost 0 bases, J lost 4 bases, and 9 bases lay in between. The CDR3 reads CATSRDRQGTEAFF. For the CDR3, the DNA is TGTGCCACCAGCAGAGATCGGCAGGGCACTGAAGCTTTCTTT. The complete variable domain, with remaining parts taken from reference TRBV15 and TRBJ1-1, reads DAMVIQNPRYQVTQFGKPVTLSCSQTLNHNVMYWYQQKSSQAPKLLFHYYDKDFNNEADTPDNFQSRRPNTSFCFLDIRSPGLGDTAMYLCATSRDRQGTEAFFGQGTRLTVV.

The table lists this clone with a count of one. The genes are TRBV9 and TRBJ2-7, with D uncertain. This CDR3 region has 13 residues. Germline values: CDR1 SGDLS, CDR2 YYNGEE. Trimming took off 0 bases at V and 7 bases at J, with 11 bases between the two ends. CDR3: CASSVVPDREQYF. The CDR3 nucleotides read TGTGCCAGCAGCGTAGTCCCTGATCGGGAGCAGTACTTC.

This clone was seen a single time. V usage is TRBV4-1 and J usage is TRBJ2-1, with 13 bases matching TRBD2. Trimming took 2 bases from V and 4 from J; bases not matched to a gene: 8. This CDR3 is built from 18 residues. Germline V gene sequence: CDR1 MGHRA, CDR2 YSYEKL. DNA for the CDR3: TGCGCCAGCAGCCAAATTACTAGCGGGAGGGACCGATACAATGAGCAGTTCTTC. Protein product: CASSQITSGRDRYNEQFF.

CDR3 amino acids: CASSRIPGYADTQYF. DNA for the CDR3: TGCGCCAGCAGCCGAATTCCGGGGTACGCAGATACGCAGTATTTT. The chain recombines TRBV4-1 with TRBJ2-3; D perhaps matches TRBD2 (5 bases). Trimming pared 4 bases from V and 4 bases from J, leaving 15 bases between. This CDR3 has 15 amino acids. Per the germline V gene, CDR1 is MGHRA and CDR2 is YSYEKL.

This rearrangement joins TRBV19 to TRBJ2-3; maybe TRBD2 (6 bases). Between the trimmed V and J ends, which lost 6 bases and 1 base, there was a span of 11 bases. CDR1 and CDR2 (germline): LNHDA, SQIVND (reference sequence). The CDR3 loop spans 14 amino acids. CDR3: CASSFGGGTDTQYF. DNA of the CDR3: TGTGCCAGTAGCTTCGGGGGTGGCACAGATACGCAGTATTTT.

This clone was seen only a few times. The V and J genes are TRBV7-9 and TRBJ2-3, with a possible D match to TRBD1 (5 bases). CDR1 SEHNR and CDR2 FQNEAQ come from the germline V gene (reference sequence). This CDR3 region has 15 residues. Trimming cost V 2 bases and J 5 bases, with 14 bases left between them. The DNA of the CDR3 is TGTGCCAGCAGCTTAATCCCAGGGCAGGGAGATACGCAGTATTTT. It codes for CASSLIPGQGDTQYF. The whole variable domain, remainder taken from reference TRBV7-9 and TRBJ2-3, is DTGVSQNPRHKITKRGQNVTFRCDPISEHNRLYWYRQTLGQGPEFLTYFQNEAQLEKSRLLSDRFSAERPKGSFSTLEIQRTEQGDSAMYLCASSLIPGQGDTQYFGPGTRLTVL.

The CDR3, as DNA: TGTGCCTGGAGCTACTTCGCTCCCGGGACAGGGTCCGCAGGGCATAATTCACCCCTCCACTTT. This codes for CAWSYFAPGTGSAGHNSPLHF. This chain uses TRBV30 with TRBJ1-6; 9 bases map to TRBD1. V gave up 3 bases and J gave up 5 bases; unmatched junction bases: 23. Germline CDR1 GTSNPN, CDR2 SVGIG (reference sequence). This CDR3 has 21 amino acids.

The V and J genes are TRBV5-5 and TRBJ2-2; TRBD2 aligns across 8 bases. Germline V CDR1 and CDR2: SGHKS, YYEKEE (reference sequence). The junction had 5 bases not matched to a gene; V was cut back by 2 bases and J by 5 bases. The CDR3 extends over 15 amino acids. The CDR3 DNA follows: TGTGCCAGCAGCTTCCCTTCGGGGGGGACCGGGGAGCTGTTTTTT. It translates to CASSFPSGGTGELFF. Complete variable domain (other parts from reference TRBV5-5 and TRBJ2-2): DAGVTQSPTHLIKTRGQQVTLRCSPISGHKSVSWYQQVLGQGPQFIFQYYEKEERGRGNFPDRFSARQFPNYSSELNVNALLLGDSALYLCASSFPSGGTGELFFGEGSRLTVL.

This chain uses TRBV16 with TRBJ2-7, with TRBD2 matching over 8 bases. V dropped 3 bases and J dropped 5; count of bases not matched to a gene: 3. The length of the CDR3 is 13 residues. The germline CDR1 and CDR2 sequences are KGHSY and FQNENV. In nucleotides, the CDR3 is TGTGCCAGCAGCCACGGGAGGGGAGACGAGCAGTACTTC. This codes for CASSHGRGDEQYF.

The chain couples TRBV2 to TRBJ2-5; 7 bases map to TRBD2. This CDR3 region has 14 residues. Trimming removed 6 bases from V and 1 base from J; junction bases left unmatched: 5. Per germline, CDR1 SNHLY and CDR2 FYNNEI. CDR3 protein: CASSALAVQETQYF. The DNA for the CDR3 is TGTGCCAGCAGCGCTCTAGCGGTCCAAGAGACCCAGTACTTC.

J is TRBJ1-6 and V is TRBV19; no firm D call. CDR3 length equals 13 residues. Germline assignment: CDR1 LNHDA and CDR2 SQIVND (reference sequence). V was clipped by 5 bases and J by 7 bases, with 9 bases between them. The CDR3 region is CASSVGKNSPLHF. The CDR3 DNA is TGTGCCAGTAGTGTCGGGAAGAATTCACCCCTCCACTTT.